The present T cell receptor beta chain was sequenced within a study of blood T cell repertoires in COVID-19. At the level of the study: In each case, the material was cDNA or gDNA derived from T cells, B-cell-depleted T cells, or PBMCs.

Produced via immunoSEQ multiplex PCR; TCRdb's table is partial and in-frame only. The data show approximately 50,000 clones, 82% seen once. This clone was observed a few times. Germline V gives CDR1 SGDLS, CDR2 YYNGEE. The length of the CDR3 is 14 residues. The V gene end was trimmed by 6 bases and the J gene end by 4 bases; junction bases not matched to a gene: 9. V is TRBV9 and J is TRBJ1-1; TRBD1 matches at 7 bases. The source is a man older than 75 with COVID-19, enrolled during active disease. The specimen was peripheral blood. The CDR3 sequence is CASNQGESGTEAFF. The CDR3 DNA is TGTGCCAGCAACCAGGGGGAATCTGGCACTGAAGCTTTCTTT. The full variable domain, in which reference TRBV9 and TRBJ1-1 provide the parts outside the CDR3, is DSGVTQTPKHLITATGQRVTLRCSPRSGDLSVYWYQQSLDQGLQFLIQYYNGEERAKGNILERFSAQQFPDLHSELNLSSLELGDSALYFCASNQGESGTEAFFGQGTRLTVV.